This T cell receptor beta chain was identified during a study of T cell responses to AZD1222 COVID-19 vaccine. TCRdb keeps only in-frame clones here, not all; method: immunoSEQ multiplex PCR. The sample shows 44,000 or so clones, over 80% of them seen only once. This TCR was sampled from an adult in good health. The sequences come from peripheral blood, collected on day 0 of AZD1222 vaccination.

The CDR3 spells CAINRGDSYEQYF. The DNA of the CDR3 is TGTGCCATCAACAGGGGGGACTCCTACGAGCAGTACTTC. The chain uses TRBV10-3 and TRBJ2-7, with TRBD1 identical over 8 bases. The CDR3 is 13 amino acids. J lost 0 bases, V lost 7 bases, and 2 bases had no gene match. Germline V CDR1 and CDR2: ENHRY, SYGVKD.